The T cell receptor (beta chain) described here comes from a study of T cell clonality in common variable immunodeficiency. As concerns this clone: The CDR3 extends 3 residues past the end of the read, so its final part is completed from the germline J gene.

Control and CVID samples contributed equal amounts of genomic DNA. The assay was immunoSEQ multiplex PCR, and TCRdb's table has in-frame clones only and misses some. Reported are some 40,000 clones, none seen only once; the ten largest carry around 2.7%. The CDR3 runs 19 residues. Germline CDR1 and CDR2: MRHNA and SNTAGT. The source is a person aged 18-70 years in good health. The chain recombines TRBV6-4 with TRBJ1-2; D uncertain. Sequenced input: peripheral blood mononuclear cells. CDR3 region: CASSDHPLVHSGRGNDYTF. Partial CDR3 DNA: TGTGCCAGCAGTGACCACCCTCTTGTTCATAGCGGGAGAGGAAATGAC.